The 18 T cell receptor beta chains presented below share a single source sample, sequenced in a study of blood T cell repertoires in COVID-19. Clones were sequenced by immunoSEQ multiplex PCR, and TCRdb holds only the in-frame ones, with some missing. In the table there are some 120,000 clones, around 85% of which are singletons. Sequenced input: peripheral blood. These receptors originate from a man aged 25-45 years with COVID-19, enrolled during active disease.

This chain links TRBV18 with TRBJ1-2, with a possible D match to TRBD1 (6 bases). This CDR3 is built from 16 residues. V lost 3 bases to trimming and J lost 2 bases, with 16 bases between them. Germline loops: CDR1 KGHSH, CDR2 LQKENI. The DNA for the CDR3 is TGTGCCAGCTCACCGGGTTTCCAGGGGATCAACTATGGCTACACCTTC. Translated: CASSPGFQGINYGYTF.

The chain employs TRBV7-9 and TRBJ1-6, with 8 bases aligning to TRBD1. This CDR3 has 13 residues. Trimming at V came to 5 bases and at J to 7 bases, leaving 1 base not matched to a gene. Germline V gene lookup returns CDR1 SEHNR and CDR2 FQNEAQ (reference sequence). The CDR3 spells CASSRTGNSPLHF. CDR3 in DNA: TGTGCCAGCAGCCGGACAGGGAATTCACCCCTCCACTTT.

The chain employs TRBV12-3 or TRBV12-4 and TRBJ1-2, with TRBD1 as a possible D gene (5 bases). The V end was cut by 7 bases, the J end by 3 bases, with 9 bases between. This CDR3 has 12 amino acids. This CDR3 is CASTPTDYGYTF. The CDR3 nucleotides are TGTGCCAGCACCCCGACAGACTATGGCTACACCTTC.

The chain links TRBV6-5 to TRBJ2-2; 8 bases are a match to TRBD1. Germline V gene data show CDR1 as MNHEY and CDR2 as SVGAGI. The CDR3 spans 16 residues. The V and J ends lost 4 bases and 5 bases, in that order; junction bases with no gene match: 9. The CDR3 DNA follows: TGTGCCAGCAGTTCCGGACAGGGAAGGGGTACCGGGGAGCTGTTTTTT. Protein product: CASSSGQGRGTGELFF.

The CDR3 sequence: CASSYTSGGVNEQFF. CDR3 nucleotides: TGTGCCAGTAGTTATACTAGCGGGGGGGTCAATGAGCAGTTCTTC. The genes are TRBV19 and TRBJ2-1, with TRBD2 matching over 13 bases. This CDR3 comprises 15 residues. CDR1 and CDR2 (germline): LNHDA, SQIVND (reference sequence). Trimming removed 5 bases from V and 6 bases from J; junction bases left unmatched: 4. The whole variable domain, filled in from reference TRBV19 and TRBJ2-1, reads DGGITQSPKYLFRKEGQNVTLSCEQNLNHDAMYWYRQDPGQGLRLIYYSQIVNDFQKGDIAEGYSVSREKKESFPLTVTSAQKNPTAFYLCASSYTSGGVNEQFFGPGTRLTVL.

V is TRBV7-9 and J is TRBJ1-2; 7 bases align to TRBD1. J gave up 7 bases and V 6 bases, and 11 bases lay outside the gene matches. CDR3 length equals 14 residues. The germline gives CDR1 SEHNR, CDR2 FQNEAQ (reference sequence). The CDR3 bases are TGTGCCAGCAGGGACAAGCAGGGGGTTCGTGGCTACACCTTC. Its translation: CASRDKQGVRGYTF.

This CDR3 reads CASSRSGGGLEAFF. In nucleotides, the CDR3 is TGTGCCAGCAGCCGATCCGGGGGTGGGTTAGAAGCTTTCTTT. The chain employs TRBV5-4 and TRBJ1-1; D may be TRBD1 (5 bases). Trimming took off 4 bases at V and 8 bases at J, with 18 bases between the two ends. The CDR3 is made up of 14 amino acids. The germline V gene encodes CDR1 SGHNT and CDR2 YYREEE (reference sequence). The whole variable domain, filled in from reference TRBV5-4 and TRBJ1-1, reads ETGVTQSPTHLIKTRGQQVTLRCSSQSGHNTVSWYQQALGQGPQFIFQYYREEENGRGNFPPRFSGLQFPNYSSELNVNALELDDSALYLCASSRSGGGLEAFFGQGTRLTVV.

This clone appeared a few times. The chain recombines TRBV13 with TRBJ2-7; D possibly corresponds to TRBD2 (6 bases). The CDR3 runs 15 residues. V lost 3 bases, J lost 4 bases, and 16 bases lay in between. Looked up from germline, CDR1 is PRHDT and CDR2 is FYEKMQ (reference sequence). Here the CDR3 DNA reads TGTGCCAGCAGCTTCGTCGGGGGAGGAAAGTACGAGCAGTACTTC. Its protein product is CASSFVGGGKYEQYF.

This clone was seen only a few times. V is TRBV12-5 and J is TRBJ1-4; TRBD1 matches 11 bases. The germline CDR1 and CDR2 sequences are LGHNT and FRNRAP. This CDR3 comprises 14 residues. Trimming took 6 bases from V and 10 from J; bases not matched to a gene: 7. The chain's CDR3 is CASGVDRGLSKLFF. The DNA of the CDR3 is TGTGCTAGTGGCGTGGACAGGGGGCTTTCAAAACTGTTTTTT. Complete variable domain (other parts from reference TRBV12-5 and TRBJ1-4): DARVTQTPRHKVTEMGQEVTMRCQPILGHNTVFWYRQTMMQGLELLAYFRNRAPLDDSGMPKDRFSAEMPDATLATLKIQPSEPRDSAVYFCASGVDRGLSKLFFGSGTQLSVL.

V is TRBV5-4 and J is TRBJ1-2; a possible D gene is TRBD1 (5 bases). Germline V gene sequence: CDR1 SGHNT, CDR2 YYREEE (reference sequence). Trimming cost V 0 bases and J 4 bases, with 10 bases left between them. This CDR3 contains 14 residues. CDR3 sequence reads: CASSLEQDVYGYTF. The CDR3 nucleotides are TGTGCCAGCAGCTTGGAACAGGATGTCTATGGCTACACCTTC.

The rearrangement links TRBV7-2 to TRBJ1-5; TRBD1 is a possible D gene (6 bases). V lost 1 base, J lost 6 bases, and 13 bases lay in between. CDR1 is SGHTA, CDR2 FQGNSA, per germline. This CDR3 spans 15 amino acids. The CDR3, as DNA: TGTGCCAGCAGCTTAGTGCAGGGGAATGGTCAGCCCCAGCATTTT. Its translation is CASSLVQGNGQPQHF.

This clone has only a few counts. The chain uses TRBV24-1 and TRBJ2-3; D is perhaps TRBD1 (5 bases). The CDR3 is 16 residues long. The V gene's germline CDR1 is KGHDR and CDR2 SFDVKD. V was trimmed by 4 bases and J by 2 bases, leaving 15 bases between them. The CDR3 region is CATSDGQLSFTDTQYF. Written as DNA, the CDR3 is TGTGCCACCAGTGACGGACAACTTAGTTTCACAGATACGCAGTATTTT.

This clone was counted once. V is TRBV28 and J is TRBJ1-5; the D gene is possibly TRBD1 (6 bases). The CDR3 length is 14 residues. V lost 6 bases, J lost 10 bases, and 19 bases lay in between. Germline CDR1 is MDHEN and CDR2 is SYDVKM. The CDR3 protein is CASSLMAARGPQHF. In DNA, the CDR3 is TGTGCCAGCAGCCTTATGGCGGCCAGGGGCCCCCAGCATTTT.

This sequence joins TRBV13 and TRBJ1-1, with D possibly TRBD1 on 6 matching bases. The V end was cut by 5 bases, the J end by 5 bases, with 12 bases between. The V gene's germline CDR1 is PRHDT and CDR2 FYEKMQ (reference sequence). The CDR3 extends over 13 amino acids. CDR3 loop: CASSKTGRTEAFF. The DNA for the CDR3 is TGTGCCAGCAGCAAAACAGGGAGAACTGAAGCTTTCTTT.

This clone was recorded once. J is TRBJ1-5 and V is TRBV13; no reliable D call. Germline CDR1 PRHDT, CDR2 FYEKMQ (reference sequence). The CDR3 is 14 residues long. Trimming left V 2 bases short and J 4 bases short, with 9 bases between. In nucleotides, the CDR3 is TGTGCCAGCAGCTTAAGTTTACGGAATCAGCCCCAGCATTTT. It yields the protein CASSLSLRNQPQHF.

This clone came up a few times. The chain employs TRBV19 and TRBJ1-2; 8 bases agree with TRBD1. The CDR3 totals 15 residues. The V and J ends lost 6 bases and 4 bases, in that order; junction bases with no gene match: 10. The V gene's germline CDR1 is LNHDA and CDR2 SQIVND (reference sequence). CDR3 sequence (DNA): TGTGCCAGTAGCCCAGGACAGGGAGCCAGCTATGGCTACACCTTC. Its protein product is CASSPGQGASYGYTF. Drawing the rest from reference TRBV19 and TRBJ1-2, the complete variable domain is DGGITQSPKYLFRKEGQNVTLSCEQNLNHDAMYWYRQDPGQGLRLIYYSQIVNDFQKGDIAEGYSVSREKKESFPLTVTSAQKNPTAFYLCASSPGQGASYGYTFGSGTRLTVV.

The chain combines TRBV4-1 with TRBJ1-2; D may be TRBD1 (6 bases). The V and J ends lost 4 bases and 4 bases respectively, with 13 bases between them. Germline assignment: CDR1 MGHRA and CDR2 YSYEKL. The CDR3 is 14 residues long. The CDR3: CASSLQGHSYGYTF. CDR3 nucleotide sequence: TGCGCCAGCAGCCTCCAGGGGCATTCCTATGGCTACACCTTC.

This sequence joins TRBV11-3 and TRBJ2-2; possible D gene TRBD2, 5 bases. The germline V gene encodes CDR1 SGHNT and CDR2 YENEEA. This CDR3 has 17 amino acids. Trimming took 5 bases from V and 3 from J, leaving 19 bases between them. The DNA for the CDR3 is TGTGCCAGCAGCCTAACATCCCTCGGGGTGGACACCGGGGAGCTGTTTTTT. Its protein is CASSLTSLGVDTGELFF.